The entry below gives a single TCR beta chain sequence along with its context. These data originate in a study of blood T cell repertoires in COVID-19. As for the study in general: T cells, B-cell-depleted T cells, or PBMCs supplied cDNA or gDNA.

Per the germline V gene, CDR1 is KGHSH and CDR2 is LQKENI. The CDR3 length is 14 residues. Trimming took off 1 base at V and 6 bases at J, with 9 bases between the two ends. Only in-frame clones appear in the TCRdb table, and some are missing; sequencing was by immunoSEQ multiplex PCR. The sample records 60,000 or so clones, under 90% being singletons. The rearrangement uses TRBV18 and TRBJ2-2; D remains ambiguous. This TCR derives from a woman over 75 with acute or convalescent COVID-19. The sequenced material came from peripheral blood. Here the CDR3 reads CASSPLEFPGELFF. The DNA for the CDR3 is TGTGCCAGCTCACCACTAGAGTTTCCCGGGGAGCTGTTTTTT.